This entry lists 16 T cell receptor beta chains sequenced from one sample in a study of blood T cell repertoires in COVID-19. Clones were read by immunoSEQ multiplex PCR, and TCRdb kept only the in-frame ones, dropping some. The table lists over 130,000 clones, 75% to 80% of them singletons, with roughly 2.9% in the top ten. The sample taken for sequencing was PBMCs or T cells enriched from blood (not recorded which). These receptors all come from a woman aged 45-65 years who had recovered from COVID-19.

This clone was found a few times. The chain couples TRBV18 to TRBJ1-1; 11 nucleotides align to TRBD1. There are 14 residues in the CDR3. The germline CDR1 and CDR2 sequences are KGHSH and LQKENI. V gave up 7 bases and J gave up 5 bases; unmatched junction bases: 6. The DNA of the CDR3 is TGTGCCAGCTTCCGGGACAGGGGGGAAACTGAAGCTTTCTTT. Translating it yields CASFRDRGETEAFF.

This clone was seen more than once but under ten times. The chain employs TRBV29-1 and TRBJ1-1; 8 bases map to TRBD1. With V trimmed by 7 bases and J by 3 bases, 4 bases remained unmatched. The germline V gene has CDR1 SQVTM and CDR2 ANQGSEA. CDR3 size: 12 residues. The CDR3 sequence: CSGGQGDTEAFF. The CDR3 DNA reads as TGCAGCGGAGGACAGGGCGACACTGAAGCTTTCTTT.

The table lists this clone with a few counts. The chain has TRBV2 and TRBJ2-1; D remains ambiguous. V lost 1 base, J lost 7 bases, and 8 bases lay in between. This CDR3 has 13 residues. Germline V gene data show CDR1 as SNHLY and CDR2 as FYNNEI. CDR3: CASSEVAANEQFF. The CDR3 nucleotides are TGTGCCAGCAGTGAAGTAGCAGCGAATGAGCAGTTCTTC.

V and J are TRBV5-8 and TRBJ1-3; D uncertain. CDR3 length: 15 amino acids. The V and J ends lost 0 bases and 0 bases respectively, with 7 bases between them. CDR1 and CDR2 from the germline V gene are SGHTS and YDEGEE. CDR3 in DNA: TGTGCCAGCAGCTTGGGACGGAGCTCTGGAAACACCATATATTTT. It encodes CASSLGRSSGNTIYF.

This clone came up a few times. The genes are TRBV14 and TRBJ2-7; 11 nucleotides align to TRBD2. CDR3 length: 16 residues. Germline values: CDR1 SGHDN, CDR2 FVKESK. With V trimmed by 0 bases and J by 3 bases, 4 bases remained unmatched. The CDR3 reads CASSQDFTSGSYEQYF. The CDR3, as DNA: TGTGCCAGCAGCCAAGATTTCACTAGCGGGAGCTACGAGCAGTACTTC.

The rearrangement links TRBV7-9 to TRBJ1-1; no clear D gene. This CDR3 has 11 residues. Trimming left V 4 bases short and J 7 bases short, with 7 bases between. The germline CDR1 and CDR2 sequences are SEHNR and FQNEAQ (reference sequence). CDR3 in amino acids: CASSYRGEAFF. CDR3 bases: TGTGCCAGCAGCTATCGGGGTGAAGCTTTCTTT.

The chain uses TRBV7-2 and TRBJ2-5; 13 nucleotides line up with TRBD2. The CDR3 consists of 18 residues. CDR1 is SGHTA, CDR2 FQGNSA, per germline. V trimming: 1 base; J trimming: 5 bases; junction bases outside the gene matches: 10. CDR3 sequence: CASSLGLAGGTRPETQYF. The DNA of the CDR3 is TGTGCCAGCAGCTTAGGACTAGCGGGAGGCACCCGCCCGGAGACCCAGTACTTC.

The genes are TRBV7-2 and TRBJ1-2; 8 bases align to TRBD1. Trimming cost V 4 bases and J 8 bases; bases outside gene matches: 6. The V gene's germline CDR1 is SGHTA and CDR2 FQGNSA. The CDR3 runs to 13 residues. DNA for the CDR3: TGTGCCAGCAGCTATATGACAGGGGTGGGCTACACCTTC. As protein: CASSYMTGVGYTF. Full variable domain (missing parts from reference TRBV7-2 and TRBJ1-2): GAGVSQSPSNKVTEKGKDVELRCDPISGHTALYWYRQSLGQGLEFLIYFQGNSAPDKSGLPSDRFSAERTGGSVSTLTIQRTQQEDSAVYLCASSYMTGVGYTFGSGTRLTVV.

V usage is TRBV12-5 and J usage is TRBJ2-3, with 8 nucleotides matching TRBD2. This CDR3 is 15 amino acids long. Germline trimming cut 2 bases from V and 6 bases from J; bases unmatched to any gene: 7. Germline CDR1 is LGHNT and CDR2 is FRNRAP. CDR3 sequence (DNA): TGTGCTAGTGGTTTGAGTGGCGGGGGGAGGGATACGCAGTATTTT. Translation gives CASGLSGGGRDTQYF.

The CDR3 here is CATTKEGGRTGELFF. In DNA, the CDR3 is TGTGCCACCACCAAGGAAGGGGGCAGAACCGGGGAGCTGTTTTTT. The chain has TRBV24-1 and TRBJ2-2, with TRBD1 identical over 7 bases. There are 15 residues in the CDR3. Trimming at V came to 8 bases and at J to 5 bases, leaving 10 bases not matched to a gene. Germline assignment: CDR1 KGHDR and CDR2 SFDVKD.

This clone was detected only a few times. The CDR3 DNA is TGTGCCAGCAGCGTAAATCCCGTTTCGGGGGCCAACGTCCTGACTTTC. It translates to CASSVNPVSGANVLTF. The chain employs TRBV9 and TRBJ2-6, with D unclear. Between the trimmed V and J ends, which lost 1 base and 4 bases, there was a span of 12 bases. This CDR3 contains 16 residues. Germline-derived CDR1 and CDR2 are SGDLS and YYNGEE.

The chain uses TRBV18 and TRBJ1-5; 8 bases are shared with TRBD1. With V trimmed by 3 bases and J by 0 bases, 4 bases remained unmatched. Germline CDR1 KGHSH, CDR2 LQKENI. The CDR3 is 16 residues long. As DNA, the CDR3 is TGTGCCAGCTCACCCAGGGACAGGTATAGCAATCAGCCCCAGCATTTT. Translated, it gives CASSPRDRYSNQPQHF.

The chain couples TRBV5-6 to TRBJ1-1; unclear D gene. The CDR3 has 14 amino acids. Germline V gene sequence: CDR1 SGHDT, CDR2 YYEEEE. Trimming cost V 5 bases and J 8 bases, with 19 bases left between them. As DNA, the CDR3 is TGTGCCAGCAGGGTATTTGACAATACCTGGGAAGCTTTCTTT. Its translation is CASRVFDNTWEAFF.

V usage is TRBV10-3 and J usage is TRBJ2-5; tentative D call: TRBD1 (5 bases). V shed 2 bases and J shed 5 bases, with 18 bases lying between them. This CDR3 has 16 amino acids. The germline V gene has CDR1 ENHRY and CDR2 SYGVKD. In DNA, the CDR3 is TGTGCCATCAGTGAGGGGGCCATCCCCCGCGCGGAGACCCAGTACTTC. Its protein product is CAISEGAIPRAETQYF.

In nucleotides, the CDR3 is TGTGCCAGCAGTGATCGAGCCGAACAAGAGACCCAGTACTTC. Translating it yields CASSDRAEQETQYF. This rearrangement joins TRBV6-2 or TRBV6-3 to TRBJ2-5; D gene ambiguous. This CDR3 is built from 14 residues. Germline V CDR1 and CDR2: MNHEY, SVGEGT. V gave up 5 bases and J gave up 2 bases, with 12 bases separating them.

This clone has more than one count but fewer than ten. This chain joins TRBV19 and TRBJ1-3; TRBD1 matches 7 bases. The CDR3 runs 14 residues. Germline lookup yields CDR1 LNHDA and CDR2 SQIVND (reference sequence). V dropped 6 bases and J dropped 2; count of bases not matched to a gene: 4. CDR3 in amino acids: CASSGTEAGNTIYF. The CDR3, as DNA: TGTGCCAGTAGCGGGACAGAAGCTGGAAACACCATATATTTT.